Below, 9 T cell receptor beta chains from the same sample are listed, as sequenced in a study of T cell repertoires in cytomegalovirus infection. Their antigens are not known. One entry per CDR3 protein, called by TCRdb with MiXCR from the reads. The repertoire includes some 800,000 distinct CDR3 sequences, 25% to 35% of them detected once, and roughly 14% sits in the top ten. Material: cultured CD8+ T cells from PBMCs, obtained from culture after CMV antigen stimulation. These receptors all stem from a human donor in good health (CMV status not recorded). Some clones in this sample may be carry-over from other donors' samples.

This clonotype was found many times. The gene calls are TRBV27 and TRBJ1-5; maybe TRBD1 (6 bases). Trimming removed 3 bases at V and 5 bases at J, with 8 bases between. The CDR3 has 13 amino acids. Germline V gives CDR1 MNHEY, CDR2 SMNVEV (reference sequence). The CDR3 DNA reads as TGTGCCAGCAGTTTTGAGGGGGATCAGCCCCAGCATTTT. Amino acid sequence: CASSFEGDQPQHF.

The chain uses TRBV3-1 and TRBJ2-3; a possible D gene is TRBD1 (6 bases). Trimming left V 7 bases short and J 0 bases short, with 11 bases between. The CDR3 sequence is 14 residues long. Germline V CDR1 and CDR2: LGHDT, YNNKEL (reference sequence). The chain's CDR3 is CASTGQPSTDTQYF. In DNA form, the CDR3 reads TGTGCCAGCACCGGACAGCCTAGCACAGATACGCAGTATTTT.

The V and J genes are TRBV6-2 or TRBV6-3 and TRBJ2-2; no definite D call. Looked up from germline, CDR1 is MNHEY and CDR2 is SVGEGT. V lost 6 bases and J 4 bases, leaving 9 bases between the germline ends. The CDR3 covers 13 residues. In DNA, the CDR3 is TGTGCCAGCAGATGGGTCGGCACCGGGGAGCTGTTTTTT. It yields the protein CASRWVGTGELFF.

This clonotype turned up a few times. The V call is TRBV5-1, the J call TRBJ2-1, with 11 bases that match TRBD2. The V gene end was trimmed by 1 base and the J gene end by 10 bases; junction bases not matched to a gene: 10. In germline, CDR1 is SGHRS, CDR2 YFSETQ. This CDR3 has 16 amino acids. The CDR3 is CASSLFVAGGPHEQFF. CDR3 DNA sequence: TGCGCCAGCAGCTTGTTCGTAGCGGGGGGGCCCCACGAGCAGTTCTTC. Variable domain in full (rest from reference TRBV5-1 and TRBJ2-1): KAGVTQTPRYLIKTRGQQVTLSCSPISGHRSVSWYQQTPGQGLQFLFEYFSETQRNKGNFPGRFSGRQFSNSRSEMNVSTLELGDSALYLCASSLFVAGGPHEQFFGPGTRLTVL.

Many counts were recorded for this clonotype. The genes are TRBV7-6 and TRBJ2-1; D is uncertain. Germline V gives CDR1 SGHVS, CDR2 FNYEAQ. The CDR3 contains 11 residues. Between the trimmed V and J ends, which lost 2 bases and 8 bases, there was a span of 4 bases. The CDR3 loop is CASSLFDEQFF. The CDR3 nucleotides read TGTGCCAGCAGCTTATTTGATGAGCAGTTCTTC.

This chain uses TRBV7-9 with TRBJ1-1; D is unclear. Trimming cost V 1 base and J 4 bases, with 31 bases left between them. The CDR3 length is 21 residues. Germline values: CDR1 SEHNR, CDR2 FQNEAQ (reference sequence). CDR3 bases: TGTGCCAGCAGCTTAGTGCTCGCCCTCGGCTTAATCGGGATCATGGGCACTGAAGCTTTCTTT. Translated, it gives CASSLVLALGLIGIMGTEAFF.

The genes are TRBV7-8 and TRBJ1-5; the match to TRBD1 covers 10 bases. Germline CDR1 is SGHVS and CDR2 is FQNEAQ. V gave up 4 bases and J gave up 2 bases; unmatched junction bases: 8. The CDR3 runs to 17 residues. Written as DNA, the CDR3 is TGTGCCAGCAGCTCAGGACAGGGGGGCCGTGGCAATCAGCCCCAGCATTTT. Protein product: CASSSGQGGRGNQPQHF.

V usage is TRBV6-2 or TRBV6-3 and J usage is TRBJ1-5; D is unresolved. Trimming shortened V by 7 bases and J by 1 base, and 14 bases separated the two germline ends. CDR1 and CDR2 (germline): MNHEY, SVGEGT. This CDR3 is 15 amino acids long. As DNA, the CDR3 is TGTGCCAGCATGGAAGGGCGAGTGAGCAATCAGCCCCAGCATTTT. This gives the protein CASMEGRVSNQPQHF.

This clonotype was detected ten times or more. J is TRBJ2-1 and V is TRBV12-3 or TRBV12-4; TRBD2 agrees at 9 bases. This CDR3 region has 15 residues. With V trimmed by 2 bases and J by 6 bases, 5 bases remained unmatched. The CDR3 sequence: CASSLFGGGGNEQFF. CDR3 DNA sequence: TGTGCCAGCAGTTTATTTGGCGGGGGGGGCAATGAGCAGTTCTTC.